The clone carrying this T cell receptor beta chain was seen repeatedly, ten times or more. What it recognizes is unknown. Trimming took off 6 bases at V and 6 bases at J, with 21 bases between the two ends. The CDR3 has 16 amino acids. Germline CDR1 reads SEHNR; CDR2 reads FQNEAQ (reference sequence). From the reads, TCRdb called clonotypes with MiXCR, one entry per CDR3 protein. The sample has about 900,000 distinct CDR3 sequences; around 32% are singletons. This specimen belongs to a study of T cell repertoires in cytomegalovirus infection. The receptor's source is a human donor in good health (CMV status not recorded). Some clones in this sample may be carry-over from other donors' samples. The gene calls are TRBV7-9 and TRBJ2-1; D possibly corresponds to TRBD2 (5 bases). Sequencing used cultured CD8+ T cells from PBMCs, obtained from culture after CMV antigen stimulation. As DNA, the CDR3 is TGTGCCAGCAGTTCTTCAGGAGGCAAGGCCGCCAATGAGCAGTTCTTC. Translating it yields CASSSSGGKAANEQFF.